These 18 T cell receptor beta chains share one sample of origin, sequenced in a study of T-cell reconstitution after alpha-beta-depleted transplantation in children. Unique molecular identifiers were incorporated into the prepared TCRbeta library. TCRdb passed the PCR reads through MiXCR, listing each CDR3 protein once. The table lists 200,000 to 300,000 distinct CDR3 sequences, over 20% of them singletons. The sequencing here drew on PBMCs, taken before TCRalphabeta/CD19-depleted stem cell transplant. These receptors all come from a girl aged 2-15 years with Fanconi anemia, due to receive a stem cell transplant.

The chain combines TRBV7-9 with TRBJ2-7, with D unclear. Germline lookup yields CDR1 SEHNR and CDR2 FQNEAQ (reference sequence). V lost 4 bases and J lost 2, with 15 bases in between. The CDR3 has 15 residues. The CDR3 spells CASSSSLRFPYEQYF. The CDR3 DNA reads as TGTGCCAGCAGCTCGTCCCTCAGGTTTCCCTACGAGCAGTACTTC.

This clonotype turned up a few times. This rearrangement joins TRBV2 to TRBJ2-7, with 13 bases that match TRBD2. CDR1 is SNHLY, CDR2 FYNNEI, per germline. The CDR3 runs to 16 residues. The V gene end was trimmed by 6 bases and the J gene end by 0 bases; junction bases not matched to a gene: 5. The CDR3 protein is CASSGLAGAGSYEQYF. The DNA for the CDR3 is TGTGCCAGCAGCGGACTAGCGGGAGCCGGCTCCTACGAGCAGTACTTC.

The CDR3 is CASSLRAGVTETQYF. For the CDR3, the DNA is TGCGCCAGCAGCCTCAGAGCGGGAGTGACGGAGACCCAGTACTTC. The chain has TRBV4-1 and TRBJ2-5, with 8 bases lining up with TRBD2. The CDR3 spans 15 residues. V shed 4 bases and J 5 bases; nucleotides not matched to a gene: 9. CDR1 and CDR2 from the germline V gene are MGHRA and YSYEKL.

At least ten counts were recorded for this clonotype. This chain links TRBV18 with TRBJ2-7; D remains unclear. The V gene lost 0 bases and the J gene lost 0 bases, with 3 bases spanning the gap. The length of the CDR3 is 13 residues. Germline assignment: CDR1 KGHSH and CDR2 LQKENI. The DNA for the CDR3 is TGTGCCAGCTCACCACCCCTCTCCTACGAGCAGTACTTC. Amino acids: CASSPPLSYEQYF. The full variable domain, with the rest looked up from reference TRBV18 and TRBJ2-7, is NAGVMQNPRHLVRRRGQEARLRCSPMKGHSHVYWYRQLPEEGLKFMVYLQKENIIDESGMPKERFSAEFPKEGPSILRIQQVVRGDSAAYFCASSPPLSYEQYFGPGTRLTVT.

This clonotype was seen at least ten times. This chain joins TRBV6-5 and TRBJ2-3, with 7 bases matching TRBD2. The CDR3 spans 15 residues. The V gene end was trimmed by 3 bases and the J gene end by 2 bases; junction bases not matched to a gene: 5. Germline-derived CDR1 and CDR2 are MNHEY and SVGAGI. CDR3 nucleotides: TGTGCCAGCAGTTATGGCGGGAGTCCCACAGATACGCAGTATTTT. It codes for CASSYGGSPTDTQYF.

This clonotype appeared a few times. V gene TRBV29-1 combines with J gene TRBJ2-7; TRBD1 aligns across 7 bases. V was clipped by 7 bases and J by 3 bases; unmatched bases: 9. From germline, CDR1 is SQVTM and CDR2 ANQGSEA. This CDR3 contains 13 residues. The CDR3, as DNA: TGCAGCGCCCTCGGACAGGAGTTCTACGAGCAGTACTTC. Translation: CSALGQEFYEQYF.

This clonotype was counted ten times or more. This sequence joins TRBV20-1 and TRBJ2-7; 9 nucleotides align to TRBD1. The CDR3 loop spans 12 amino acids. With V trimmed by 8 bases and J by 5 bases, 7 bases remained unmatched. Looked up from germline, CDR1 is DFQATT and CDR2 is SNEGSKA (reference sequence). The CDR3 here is CSPLQGADEQYF. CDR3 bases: TGCAGTCCCTTACAGGGGGCTGACGAGCAGTACTTC.

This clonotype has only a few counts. The CDR3: CASSSGPASDTQYF. DNA of the CDR3: TGTGCCAGCAGTTCCGGACCCGCTTCTGATACGCAGTATTTT. The rearrangement joins TRBV6-5 to TRBJ2-3; D gene uncertain. Germline CDR1 is MNHEY and CDR2 is SVGAGI. Trimming removed 4 bases at V and 6 bases at J, with 14 bases between. The length of the CDR3 is 14 residues.

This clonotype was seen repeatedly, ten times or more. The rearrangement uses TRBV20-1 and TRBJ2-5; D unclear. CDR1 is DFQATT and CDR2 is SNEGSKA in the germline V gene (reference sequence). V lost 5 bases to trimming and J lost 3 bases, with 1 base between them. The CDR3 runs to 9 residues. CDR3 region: CSAEETQYF. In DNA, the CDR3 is TGCAGTGCTGAAGAGACCCAGTACTTC.

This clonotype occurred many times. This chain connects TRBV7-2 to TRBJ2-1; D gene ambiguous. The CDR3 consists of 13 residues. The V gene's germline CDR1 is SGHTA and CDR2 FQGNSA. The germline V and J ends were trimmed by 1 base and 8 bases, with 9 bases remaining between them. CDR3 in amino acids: CASSLEVPDEQFF. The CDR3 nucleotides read TGTGCCAGCAGCTTAGAGGTCCCGGATGAGCAGTTCTTC.

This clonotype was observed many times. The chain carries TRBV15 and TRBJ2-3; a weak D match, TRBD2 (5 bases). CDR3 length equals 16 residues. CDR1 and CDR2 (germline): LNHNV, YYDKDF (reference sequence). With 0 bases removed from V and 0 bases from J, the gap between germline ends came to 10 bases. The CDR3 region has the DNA TGTGCCACCAGCAGAGATGGTCTAGCAAGCACAGATACGCAGTATTTT. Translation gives CATSRDGLASTDTQYF.

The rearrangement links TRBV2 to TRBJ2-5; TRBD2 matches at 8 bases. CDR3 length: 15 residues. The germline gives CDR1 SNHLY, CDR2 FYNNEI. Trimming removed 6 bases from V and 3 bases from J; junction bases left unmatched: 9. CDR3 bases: TGTGCCAGCAGCGGGGTCACTAGCGGTGAAGAGACCCAGTACTTC. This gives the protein CASSGVTSGEETQYF.

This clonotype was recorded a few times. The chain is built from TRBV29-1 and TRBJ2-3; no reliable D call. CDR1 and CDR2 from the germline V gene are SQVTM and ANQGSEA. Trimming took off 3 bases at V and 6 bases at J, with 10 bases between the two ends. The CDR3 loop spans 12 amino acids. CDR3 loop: CSVDVAVDTQYF. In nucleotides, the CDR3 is TGCAGCGTTGACGTTGCGGTCGATACGCAGTATTTT.

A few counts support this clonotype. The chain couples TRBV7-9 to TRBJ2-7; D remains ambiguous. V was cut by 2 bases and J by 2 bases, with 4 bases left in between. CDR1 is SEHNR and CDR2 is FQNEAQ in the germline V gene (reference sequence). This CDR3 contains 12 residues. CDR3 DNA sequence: TGTGCCAGCAGCTTATGGGCCTACGAGCAGTACTTC. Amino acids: CASSLWAYEQYF.

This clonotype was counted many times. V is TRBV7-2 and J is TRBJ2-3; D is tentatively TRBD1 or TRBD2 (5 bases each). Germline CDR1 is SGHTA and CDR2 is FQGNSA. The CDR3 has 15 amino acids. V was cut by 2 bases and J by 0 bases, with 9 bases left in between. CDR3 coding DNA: TGTGCCAGCAGCTTACTAGCAGGGAGCACAGATACGCAGTATTTT. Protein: CASSLLAGSTDTQYF.

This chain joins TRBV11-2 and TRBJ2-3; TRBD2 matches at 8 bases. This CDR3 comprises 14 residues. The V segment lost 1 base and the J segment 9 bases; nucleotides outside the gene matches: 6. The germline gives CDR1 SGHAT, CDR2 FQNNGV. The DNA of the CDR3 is TGTGCCAGCAGCTTAGCTGGGTTAGCGGGGACGCAGTATTTT. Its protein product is CASSLAGLAGTQYF. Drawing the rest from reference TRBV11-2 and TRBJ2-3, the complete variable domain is EAGVAQSPRYKIIEKRQSVAFWCNPISGHATLYWYQQILGQGPKLLIQFQNNGVVDDSQLPKDRFSAERLKGVDSTLKIQPAKLEDSAVYLCASSLAGLAGTQYFGPGTRLTVL.

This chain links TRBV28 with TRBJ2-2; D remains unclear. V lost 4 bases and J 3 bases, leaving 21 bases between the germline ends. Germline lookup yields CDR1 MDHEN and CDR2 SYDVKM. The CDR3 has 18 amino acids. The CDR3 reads CASSSTFHRPPYTGELFF. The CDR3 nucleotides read TGTGCCAGCAGTTCCACCTTCCATCGACCACCGTACACCGGGGAGCTGTTTTTT.

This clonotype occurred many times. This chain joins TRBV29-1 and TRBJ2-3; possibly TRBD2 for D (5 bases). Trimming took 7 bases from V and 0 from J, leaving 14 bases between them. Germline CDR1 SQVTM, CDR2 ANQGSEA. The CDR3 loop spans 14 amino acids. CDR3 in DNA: TGCAGCGGACAACTAGGACTTAGCACAGATACGCAGTATTTT. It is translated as CSGQLGLSTDTQYF.